This TCR beta chain was recorded in a study of shared T cell receptors in the human thymus (dated by TCRdb to about 2021). Background for the entire study: The study investigated the way shared, self-reactive T-cell receptor alpha chains are produced in the human thymus.

The method behind the library was the immunoSEQ multiplex PCR assay. TCRdb's version of the immuneACCESS table is confined to in-frame rearrangements and falls short of the full clone set. An unresolved V gene accounts for under half of the shortfall where checked; the remainder is of unknown origin. This sample lists 600,000 or so clones; more than 75% were detected once. Of the sample, just under 0.0095% is held by the ten largest clones. Points on this clone: The specificity of this receptor is unknown. One base away there is no much larger clone; base qualities are not given.

The CDR3, cysteine through phenylalanine, is 14 amino acids long. Only the CDR3 DNA is retained, 42 bases long and in frame from the first base. At the junction V is shortened by 7 bases and J by 5 bases, with 15 bases in between. The germline V gene provides CDR1 SGHVS and CDR2 FQNEAQ. The data also belong to a second study, concerning human thymus T cells. The second source states: The donors were immunologically healthy infants in Finland who had open corrective cardiac surgery for congenital heart defects. Thymus tissue was collected as surgical resects that were removed during corrective cardiac surgery. Both the thymic and the peripheral blood repertoires appeared to show biased V and J gene segment usage. The related research found that thymic TCR repertoires overlapped highly between unrelated individuals. The study used roughly 8 infant thymus samples plus four related peripheral blood samples to characterize TCR alpha and beta repertoires. The cohort included six male and a couple of female infants, with donor ages spanning 7 to 244 days. Thymocytes were released mechanically from tissue and stored at -70 °C as pellets of roughly 9.5-32 million cells. A QIAsymphony instrument was used to extract genomic DNA from frozen cell pellets. The immunoSEQ multiplex PCR assay was used to amplify the TCRB and TCRAD loci from a standardized quantity of quality-controlled genomic DNA. The amplicons covered the V(D)J region and were long enough to include the CDR3 and to identify the V and J genes. The commercial immunoSEQ service was used to sequence amplicons on an Illumina platform. Corrections for primer bias and sequencing errors followed previously described methods, while TCRAD and TCRB definitions were based on the IMGT database. Analysis of the repertoires was done with immunoSEQ Analyzer 3.0 and VDJTools and included basic statistics, V/J segment usage, diversity estimates, rarefaction and pairwise overlap. Diversity was estimated with Chao1, ChaoE, Efron-Thisted, Shannon and inverse Simpson indices, and also on datasets down-sampled to the smallest sample. Repertoire overlap was assessed by strict matching of CDR3 nucleotide sequence, V gene and J gene, and clustering was done by Jaccard-based multidimensional scaling. On average, roughly 890,000 unique TCRB clonotypes were obtained from thymus samples, compared with roughly 89,000 from blood samples.

Specimen: thymocytes. This sequence uses TRBV7-8 and TRBJ2-1, with TRBD2 as a weak D call on 6 bases. This TCR derives from a boy under two years old with a congenital heart defect. Donor details come from another sample of the same person, matched by shared clones. The CDR3 here reads CASTQTGADNEQFF. The DNA is as follows: TGTGCCAGCACCCAAACGGGAGCGGACAATGAGCAGTTCTTC.